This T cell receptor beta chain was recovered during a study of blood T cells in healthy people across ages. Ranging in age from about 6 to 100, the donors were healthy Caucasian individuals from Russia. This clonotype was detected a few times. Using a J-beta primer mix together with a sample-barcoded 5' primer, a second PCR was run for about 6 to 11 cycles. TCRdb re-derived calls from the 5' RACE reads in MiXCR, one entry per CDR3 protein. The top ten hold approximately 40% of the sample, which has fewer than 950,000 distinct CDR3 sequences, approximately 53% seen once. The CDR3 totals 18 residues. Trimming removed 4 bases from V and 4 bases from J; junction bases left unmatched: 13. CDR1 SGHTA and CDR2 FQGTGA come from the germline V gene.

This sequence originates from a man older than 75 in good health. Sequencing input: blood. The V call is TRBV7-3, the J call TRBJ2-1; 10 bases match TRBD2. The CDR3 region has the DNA TGTGCCAGCAGCTCCGGCCCGGGTTTAGCGGGAGGTTACAATGAGCAGTTCTTC. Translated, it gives CASSSGPGLAGGYNEQFF.